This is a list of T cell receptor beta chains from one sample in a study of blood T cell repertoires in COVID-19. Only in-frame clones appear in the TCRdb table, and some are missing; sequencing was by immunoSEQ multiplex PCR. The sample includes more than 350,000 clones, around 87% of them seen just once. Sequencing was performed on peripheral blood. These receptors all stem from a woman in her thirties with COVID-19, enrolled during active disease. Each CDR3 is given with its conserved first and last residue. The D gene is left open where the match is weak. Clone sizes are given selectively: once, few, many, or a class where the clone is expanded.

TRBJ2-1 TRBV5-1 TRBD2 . CASTPRLAGGPIDEQFF
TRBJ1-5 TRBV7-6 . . CASSLGPGSGRIQPQHF
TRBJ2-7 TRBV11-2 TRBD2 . CASRPLLAGEQYF
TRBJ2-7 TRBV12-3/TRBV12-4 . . CASSQSAEEQYF
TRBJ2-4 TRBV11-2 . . CASSRDNPLAKNIQYF
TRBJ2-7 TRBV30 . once CAWRTAGNRYEQYF
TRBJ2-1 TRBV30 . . CAWSVGREQFF
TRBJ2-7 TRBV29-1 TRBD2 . CSVAGGVLDEQYF
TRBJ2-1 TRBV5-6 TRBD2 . CASSLALVGRGGNEQFF
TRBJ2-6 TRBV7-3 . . CASRRRSGANVLTF
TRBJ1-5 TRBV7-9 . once CASSSGVLGQPQHF
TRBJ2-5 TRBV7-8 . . CASSILQETQYF
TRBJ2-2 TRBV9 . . CASSVSPTGELFF
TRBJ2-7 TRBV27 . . CASSFAAGGHPPYEQYF
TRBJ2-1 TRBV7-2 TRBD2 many CASSPGLAGANEQFF
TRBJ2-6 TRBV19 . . CASSIDTVGANVLTF
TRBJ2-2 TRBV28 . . CASSLLGVGTGELFF
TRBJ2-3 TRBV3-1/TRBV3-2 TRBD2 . CASSQGKLAGGPGDTQYF
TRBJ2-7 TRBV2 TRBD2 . CASIKGGSSYEQYF
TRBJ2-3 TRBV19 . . CASTRRSAGRIDTQYF
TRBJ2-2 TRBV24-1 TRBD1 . CATSEDRGRVTGELFF
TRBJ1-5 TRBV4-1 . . CASNRVPINQPQHF
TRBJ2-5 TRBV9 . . CASSVGGDPQETQYF
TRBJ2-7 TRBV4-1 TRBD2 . CASSQGPSGISYEQYF
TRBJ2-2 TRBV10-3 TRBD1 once CARNDRDRVKEGGGELFF
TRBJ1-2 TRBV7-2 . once CASSPRDRGYGYTF
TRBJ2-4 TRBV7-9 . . CASSLGRALAKNIQYF
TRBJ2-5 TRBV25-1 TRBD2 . CASSAGLAAHGETQYF
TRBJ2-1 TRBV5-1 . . CASSFNRGGNEQFF
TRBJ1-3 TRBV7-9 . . CASRPEGPGNTIYF
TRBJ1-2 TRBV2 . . CASSEAQDGYTF
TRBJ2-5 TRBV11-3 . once CASSSRGQETQYF
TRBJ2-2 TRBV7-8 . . CASSLVGGTGELFF
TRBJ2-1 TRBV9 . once CASSPSPMSSYNEQFF
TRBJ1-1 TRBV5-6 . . CASSSLWGDTEAFF
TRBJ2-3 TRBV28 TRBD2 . CASSLASGRTDTQYF
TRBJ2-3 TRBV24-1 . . CATSGSGSTDTQYF
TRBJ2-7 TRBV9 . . CASSLSNRAYEQYF
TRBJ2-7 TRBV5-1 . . CASSLVEVGQYF
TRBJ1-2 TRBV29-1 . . CSVDRNRVGYGYTF
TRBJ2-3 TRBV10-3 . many CAISEPRSVTQYF
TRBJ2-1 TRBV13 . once CASSLGRYREQFF
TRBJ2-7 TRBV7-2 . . CASSPRAYEQYF
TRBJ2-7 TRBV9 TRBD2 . CASSVGLAGGIYEQYF
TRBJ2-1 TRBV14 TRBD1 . CASSQNRGSYNEQFF
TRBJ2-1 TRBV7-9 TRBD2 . CASSLGGREDNEQFF
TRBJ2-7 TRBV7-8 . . CASSLGVPALISYEQYF
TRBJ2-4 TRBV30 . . CAWSVRGLRGIQYF
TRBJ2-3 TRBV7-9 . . CASSLPPSLDTQYF
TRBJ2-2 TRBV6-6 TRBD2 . CASRPGLAGVTELFF
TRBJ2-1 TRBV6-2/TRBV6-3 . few CASSYSGGGEFF
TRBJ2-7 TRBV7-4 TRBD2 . CASSSRDYSYEQYF
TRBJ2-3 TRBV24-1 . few CATSDIGTWATDTQYF
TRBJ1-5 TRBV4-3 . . CASSRDSGGSQPQHF
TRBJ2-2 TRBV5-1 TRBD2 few CASSPGTSTGELFF
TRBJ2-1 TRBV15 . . CATSRDFVGGYNEQFF
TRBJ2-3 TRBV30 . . CAWRGGPDTQYF
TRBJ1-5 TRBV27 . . CASSFGGSNQPQHF